This T cell receptor beta chain is from a study of OX40 agonist ivuxolimab in advanced cancers. Study-level background: Antecedent anti-PD-1, anti-PD-L1 or anti-CTLA-4 therapy was permissible, with roughly 40% having received some.

V dropped 0 bases and J dropped 0; count of bases not matched to a gene: 0. The germline gives CDR1 SGHTA, CDR2 FQGTGA. CDR3 length equals 16 residues. Profiling relied on immunoSEQ multiplex PCR, and the TCRdb table lists in-frame clones only, not all of them. The profile shows 100,000 to 150,000 clones, 92% of them singletons. The timepoints at which blood was sampled were baseline, cycle 4 day 1, and cycle 7 day 1. This TCR derives from an adult with an advanced solid tumor such as melanoma, head and neck, liver or kidney cancer. V and J are TRBV7-3 and TRBJ2-2, with 8 bases aligning to TRBD2. The source was CD4+ or CD8+ T cells sorted from blood, collected in a trial of the OX40 agonist ivuxolimab. The CDR3 sequence: CASSLTSGANTGELFF. Written as DNA, the CDR3 is TGTGCCAGCAGCTTAACTAGCGGGGCGAACACCGGGGAGCTGTTTTTT.